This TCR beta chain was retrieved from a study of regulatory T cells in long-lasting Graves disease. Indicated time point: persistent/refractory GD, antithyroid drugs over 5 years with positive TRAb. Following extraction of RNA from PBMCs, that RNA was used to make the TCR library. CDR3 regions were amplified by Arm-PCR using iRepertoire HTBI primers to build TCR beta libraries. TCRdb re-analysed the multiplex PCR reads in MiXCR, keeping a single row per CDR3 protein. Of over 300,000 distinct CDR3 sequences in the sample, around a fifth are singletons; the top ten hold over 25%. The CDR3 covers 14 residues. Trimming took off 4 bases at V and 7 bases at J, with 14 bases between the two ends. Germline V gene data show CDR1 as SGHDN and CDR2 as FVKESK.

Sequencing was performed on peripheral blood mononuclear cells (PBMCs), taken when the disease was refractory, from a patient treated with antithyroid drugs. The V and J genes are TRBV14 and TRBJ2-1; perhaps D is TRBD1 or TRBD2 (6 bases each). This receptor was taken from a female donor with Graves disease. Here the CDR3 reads CASSLRRGRNEQFF. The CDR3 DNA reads TGTGCCAGCAGCCTGCGAAGGGGGAGGAATGAGCAGTTCTTC. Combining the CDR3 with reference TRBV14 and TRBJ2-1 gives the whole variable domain EAGVTQFPSHSVIEKGQTVTLRCDPISGHDNLYWYRRVMGKEIKFLLHFVKESKQDESGMPNNRFLAERTGGTYSTLKVQPAELEDSGVYFCASSLRRGRNEQFFGPGTRLTVL.